This T cell receptor (beta chain) was recorded in a study of cytomegalovirus exposure and HLA in healthy donors. Overall study results and limits: Association of a missense DCLRE1C variant with TCR beta V- and J-gene trimming was reported in a later analysis. Looking again later, the authors saw that most CMV-associated TCR beta chains seemed HLA-restricted.

A remark on this clone: Antigen specificity is unknown.

PCR was performed using 60 Vbeta and 13 Jbeta primers. The method was immunoSEQ multiplex PCR; TCRdb's version includes in-frame clones alone and lacks a portion of them. The table has 150,000 or so clones, about two thirds seen once. V was clipped by 5 bases and J by 5 bases; unmatched bases: 9. CDR1 is LNHDA, CDR2 SQIVND, per germline (reference sequence). CDR3 length equals 14 residues. Sequencing used PBMCs. The receptor was isolated from a woman aged 55-75 years in good health and CMV-seropositive. The chain couples TRBV19 to TRBJ2-7, with TRBD2 identical over 7 bases. The CDR3 nucleotides are TGTGCCAGTAGTCATCCGGGACTAAGGAACGAGCAGTACTTC. Its translation is CASSHPGLRNEQYF.